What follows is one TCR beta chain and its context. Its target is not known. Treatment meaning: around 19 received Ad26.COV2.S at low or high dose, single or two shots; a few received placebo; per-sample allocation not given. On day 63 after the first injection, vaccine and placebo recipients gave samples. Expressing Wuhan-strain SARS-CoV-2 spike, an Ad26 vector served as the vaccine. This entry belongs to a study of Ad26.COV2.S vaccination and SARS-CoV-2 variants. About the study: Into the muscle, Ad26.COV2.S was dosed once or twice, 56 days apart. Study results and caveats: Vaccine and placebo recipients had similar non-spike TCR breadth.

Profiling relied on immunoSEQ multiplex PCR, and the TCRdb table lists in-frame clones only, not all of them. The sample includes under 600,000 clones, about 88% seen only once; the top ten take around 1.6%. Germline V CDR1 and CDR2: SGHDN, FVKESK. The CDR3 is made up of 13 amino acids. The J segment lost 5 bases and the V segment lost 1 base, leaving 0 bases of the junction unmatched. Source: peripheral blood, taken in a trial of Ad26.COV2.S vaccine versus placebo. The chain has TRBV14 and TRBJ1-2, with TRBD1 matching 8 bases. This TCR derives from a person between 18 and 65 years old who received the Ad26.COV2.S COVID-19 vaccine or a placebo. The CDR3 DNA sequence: TGTGCCAGCAGCCAAGGACAGGGGTATGGCTACACCTTC. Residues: CASSQGQGYGYTF.